These 15 T cell receptor beta chains originate from one sample sequenced in a study of shared clonotypes between healthy human individuals. Clones were read by immunoSEQ multiplex PCR, and TCRdb kept only the in-frame ones, dropping some. The sample carries 2 million to 3 million clones, approximately 93% recorded once. The sequencing sample was made of naive CD4+ T cells from PBMCs. Regarding subset: CD45RA+ positively selected. These receptors came from a man aged 18 to 29 in good health. Some clones in this sample may be carry-over from other donors' samples.

This chain joins TRBV5-1 and TRBJ1-1; D perhaps matches TRBD1 (6 bases). Germline CDR1 reads SGHRS; CDR2 reads YFSETQ. The V end lost 4 bases, the J end lost 0 bases, and 16 bases lay between the germline ends. The CDR3 extends over 16 amino acids. The chain's CDR3 is CASSILGQYMNTEAFF. CDR3 in DNA: TGCGCCAGCAGCATACTAGGACAGTATATGAACACTGAAGCTTTCTTT.

The chain recombines TRBV5-6 with TRBJ1-4; 7 positions agree with TRBD1. The CDR3 extends over 14 amino acids. The germline CDR1 and CDR2 sequences are SGHDT and YYEEEE. The V gene end was trimmed by 4 bases and the J gene end by 4 bases; junction bases not matched to a gene: 4. The CDR3 bases are TGTGCCAGCAGCCGGGACAGATATAATGAAAAACTGTTTTTT. As protein: CASSRDRYNEKLFF.

The CDR3 region has the DNA TGTGCCAGCGGAGTAGGGGGAGCGGACTTGCCTAACTATGGCTACACCTTC. Its protein is CASGVGGADLPNYGYTF. V usage is TRBV28 and J usage is TRBJ1-2; possible D gene TRBD1, 6 bases. Per the germline V gene, CDR1 is MDHEN and CDR2 is SYDVKM. Trimming shortened V by 8 bases and J by 0 bases, and 22 bases separated the two germline ends. This CDR3 region has 17 residues.

The V gene is TRBV10-1, the J gene TRBJ2-1; the D gene is possibly TRBD2 (6 bases). There are 19 residues in the CDR3. Germline lookup yields CDR1 WNHNN and CDR2 SYGVQD (reference sequence). The germline V and J ends were trimmed by 5 bases and 0 bases, with 23 bases remaining between them. CDR3 nucleotides: TGCGCCAGCAGTCCCTCGTTGGGTAGCGGATACTTCTCCTACAATGAGCAGTTCTTC. Protein sequence: CASSPSLGSGYFSYNEQFF.

This chain uses TRBV30 with TRBJ2-7; 10 bases are shared with TRBD1. Looked up from germline, CDR1 is GTSNPN and CDR2 is SVGIG (reference sequence). The CDR3 spans 14 residues. Germline trimming cut 3 bases from V and 3 bases from J; bases unmatched to any gene: 5. CDR3 coding DNA: TGTGCCTGGAGGAGTGGGACAGGGGTCTACGAGCAGTACTTC. Encoded protein: CAWRSGTGVYEQYF.

The rearrangement joins TRBV4-1 to TRBJ2-3; D might be TRBD1 (5 bases). The V end lost 4 bases, the J end lost 6 bases, and 20 bases lay between the germline ends. Germline V gene lookup returns CDR1 MGHRA and CDR2 YSYEKL. This CDR3 spans 16 amino acids. The CDR3 DNA reads TGCGCCAGCAGCCCTGGACACCCCCGCGGCCGGGATACGCAGTATTTT. Protein: CASSPGHPRGRDTQYF.

V usage is TRBV19 and J usage is TRBJ2-2; D unresolved. CDR1 LNHDA and CDR2 SQIVND come from the germline V gene (reference sequence). V gave up 6 bases and J gave up 4 bases, with 12 bases separating them. This CDR3 is 14 amino acids long. The CDR3 bases are TGTGCCAGTAGCCTAGAAAAATTCACCGGGGAGCTGTTTTTT. Its protein is CASSLEKFTGELFF.

The chain combines TRBV30 with TRBJ1-3, with D possibly TRBD1 on 5 matching bases. Trimming took off 0 bases at V and 0 bases at J, with 12 bases between the two ends. Germline V gene data show CDR1 as GTSNPN and CDR2 as SVGIG (reference sequence). The CDR3 has 16 residues. CDR3 DNA: TGTGCCTGGAGTGTTGGACACGCTAGCTCTGGAAACACCATATATTTT. Protein sequence: CAWSVGHASSGNTIYF.

V is TRBV27 and J is TRBJ1-2, with 8 bases aligning to TRBD1. Germline loops: CDR1 MNHEY, CDR2 SMNVEV (reference sequence). Losses at the gene ends were 6 bases for V and 7 bases for J; bases not matched to a gene: 10. This CDR3 spans 14 amino acids. CDR3 sequence reads: CASSRTDRGPGYTF. The CDR3 DNA is TGTGCCAGCAGCCGCACAGACAGGGGACCTGGCTACACCTTC.

The chain is built from TRBV6-5 and TRBJ1-2; D gene ambiguous. This CDR3 has 12 amino acids. Per germline, CDR1 MNHEY and CDR2 SVGAGI. Deletions cut 5 bases from V and 2 bases from J, with 6 bases between. DNA of the CDR3: TGTGCCAGCAGTCACATGAACTATGGCTACACCTTC. Encoded protein: CASSHMNYGYTF.

This chain links TRBV5-1 with TRBJ2-5; D unclear. The CDR3 totals 12 residues. V was trimmed by 4 bases and J by 4 bases, leaving 8 bases between them. The germline V gene encodes CDR1 SGHRS and CDR2 YFSETQ. CDR3 DNA: TGCGCCAGCAGCGGAAGCAGAGAGACCCAGTACTTC. This translates into CASSGSRETQYF.

This clone was detected only once. The chain is built from TRBV5-4 and TRBJ2-1; D may be TRBD1 or TRBD2 (6 bases each). The germline gives CDR1 SGHNT, CDR2 YYREEE (reference sequence). Trimming removed 0 bases from V and 9 bases from J, with 16 bases in between. CDR3 length: 15 residues. CDR3 in amino acids: CASSLGGGGRSEQFF. The CDR3 nucleotides are TGTGCCAGCAGCTTGGGCGGTGGGGGGCGTTCTGAGCAGTTCTTC.

The V gene is TRBV18, the J gene TRBJ2-7; the D call may be TRBD1 or TRBD2 (5 bases each). Germline assignment: CDR1 KGHSH and CDR2 LQKENI. This CDR3 is built from 13 residues. V was trimmed by 5 bases and J by 0 bases, leaving 8 bases between them. CDR3 protein: CASSSGPSYEQYF. The CDR3 bases are TGTGCCAGCTCATCGGGGCCCTCCTACGAGCAGTACTTC.

The rearrangement joins TRBV6-1 to TRBJ2-2; 7 bases are a match to TRBD2. The CDR3 consists of 14 residues. Germline V gene sequence: CDR1 MNHNS, CDR2 SASEGT. After removal of 8 bases from V and 1 base from J, the junction contained 4 bases not matched to a gene. CDR3 sequence (DNA): TGTGCCAGCCTTCTAGCGGTGAACACCGGGGAGCTGTTTTTT. Its protein product is CASLLAVNTGELFF.

The J gene is TRBJ1-2, the V gene TRBV4-1; 11 nucleotides agree with TRBD1. CDR3 size: 15 residues. V lost 0 bases to trimming and J lost 8 bases; unmatched junction nucleotides: 5. CDR1 is MGHRA and CDR2 is YSYEKL in the germline V gene. CDR3 loop: CASSQEGTGGGGYTF. Written as DNA, the CDR3 is TGCGCCAGCAGCCAAGAGGGGACAGGGGGTGGCGGCTACACCTTC.